Shown below are 19 T cell receptor beta chains from a single sample sequenced in a study of long-term antiretroviral therapy in people with HIV. immunoSEQ v3.0 was run at survey level. TCRdb's copy holds only in-frame clones and misses some; the assay was immunoSEQ multiplex PCR. The sample consists of 17,000 or so clones, about 91% of them appearing once. The source material was unsorted PBMCs, sampled 0.3 years after starting antiretroviral therapy. The receptors were gathered from a man in his fifties or sixties with HIV.

The J gene is TRBJ2-3, the V gene TRBV7-2, with D possibly TRBD2 on 6 matching bases. Looked up from germline, CDR1 is SGHTA and CDR2 is FQGNSA. Trimming left V 4 bases short and J 0 bases short, with 11 bases between. CDR3 length: 15 residues. CDR3 amino acids: CASSSAGPSTDTQYF. The CDR3 bases are TGTGCCAGCAGCTCCGCGGGACCGAGCACAGATACGCAGTATTTT.

The chain links TRBV28 to TRBJ2-7, with TRBD1 as a possible D gene (6 bases). The ends were cut back, 2 bases at V and 3 bases at J, with 8 bases in the middle. CDR3 size: 13 residues. CDR1 and CDR2 from the germline V gene are MDHEN and SYDVKM. The CDR3 coding sequence is TGTGCCAGCAGTTTAGGACAGAGCTACGAGCAGTACTTC. Translating it yields CASSLGQSYEQYF.

This rearrangement joins TRBV19 to TRBJ1-1, with D maybe TRBD1 (5 bases). CDR1 and CDR2 from the germline V gene are LNHDA and SQIVND (reference sequence). Trimming took 7 bases from V and 0 from J, leaving 18 bases between them. This CDR3 has 16 residues. The CDR3 DNA sequence: TGTGCCAGTACCACGCATGGGGGGTGGATGAACACTGAAGCTTTCTTT. Amino acids: CASTTHGGWMNTEAFF.

A single count supports this clone. J is TRBJ1-2 and V is TRBV6-1, with 11 positions matching TRBD1. Per the germline V gene, CDR1 is MNHNS and CDR2 is SASEGT. There are 14 residues in the CDR3. The V segment lost 2 bases and the J segment 7 bases; nucleotides outside the gene matches: 3. The DNA for the CDR3 is TGTGCCAGCAGTGAATTGGGGACAGGGGGTGGCTACACCTTC. Its protein is CASSELGTGGGYTF.

The chain recombines TRBV19 with TRBJ2-4; 9 bases match TRBD1. Germline CDR1 and CDR2: LNHDA and SQIVND (reference sequence). Losses at the gene ends were 5 bases for V and 3 bases for J; bases not matched to a gene: 17. There are 19 residues in the CDR3. The CDR3 nucleotides are TGTGCCAGTAGTTCGCGAACCGGGACAGGGAGGTTTGGCAAAAACATTCAGTACTTC. It codes for CASSSRTGTGRFGKNIQYF.

This chain connects TRBV4-2 to TRBJ2-3, with D perhaps TRBD1 or TRBD2 (5 bases each). The CDR3 length is 14 residues. The V gene's germline CDR1 is LGHNA and CDR2 YNFKEQ. V dropped 0 bases and J dropped 9 bases, with 13 bases sitting between them. The CDR3 DNA follows: TGTGCCAGCAGCCAAGAGGGGGATGCAAACACGCAGTATTTT. Translation gives CASSQEGDANTQYF.

CDR3 DNA: TGCGCCAGCAGCTTGCGTCTAGCGGGAGATACCGATGAGCAGTTCTTC. This encodes CASSLRLAGDTDEQFF. The chain has TRBV5-1 and TRBJ2-1; 10 bases fit TRBD2. Germline CDR1 SGHRS, CDR2 YFSETQ. The junction had 9 bases not matched to a gene; V was cut back by 1 base and J by 8 bases. This CDR3 is 16 amino acids long.

This chain uses TRBV9 with TRBJ2-1; a weak D match, TRBD2 (6 bases). The V end lost 1 base, the J end lost 2 bases, and 10 bases lay between the germline ends. The CDR3 is 15 residues long. The germline V gene has CDR1 SGDLS and CDR2 YYNGEE. The CDR3 coding sequence is TGTGCCAGCAGCGTATTTGGGGGGACCTACAATGAGCAGTTCTTC. This gives the protein CASSVFGGTYNEQFF.

The chain has TRBV5-6 and TRBJ1-6; 9 bases map to TRBD1. Germline CDR1 is SGHDT and CDR2 is YYEEEE. CDR3 length equals 16 residues. Trimming removed 2 bases from V and 11 bases from J; junction bases left unmatched: 11. The CDR3 here is CASSFQPGQGGTPLHF. Here the CDR3 DNA reads TGTGCCAGCAGCTTCCAACCGGGACAGGGAGGAACACCCCTCCACTTT.

CDR3 loop: CASSLTFAGTDTQYF. The DNA for the CDR3 is TGTGCCAGCAGCTTAACGTTTGCAGGCACAGATACGCAGTATTTT. The chain is built from TRBV7-3 and TRBJ2-3, with unresolved D. CDR1 and CDR2 (germline): SGHTA, FQGTGA. V lost 0 bases and J 1 base, leaving 8 bases between the germline ends. CDR3 length: 15 amino acids.

The rearrangement joins TRBV27 to TRBJ2-3, with 10 bases fitting TRBD1. The germline CDR1 and CDR2 sequences are MNHEY and SMNVEV (reference sequence). V lost 7 bases and J lost 6; bases outside the gene matches: 10. This CDR3 region has 15 residues. This CDR3 is CASNPGQGFKDTQYF. The CDR3 coding sequence is TGTGCCAGCAACCCGGGACAGGGGTTTAAGGATACGCAGTATTTT.

The J gene is TRBJ2-2, the V gene TRBV11-3; 9 bases fit TRBD2. Losses at the gene ends were 5 bases for V and 7 bases for J; bases not matched to a gene: 17. This CDR3 region has 18 residues. Per germline, CDR1 SGHNT and CDR2 YENEEA. CDR3 protein: CASSRLRDGLAGSGELFF. DNA of the CDR3: TGTGCCAGCAGCCGGCTCCGCGACGGGCTAGCGGGAAGCGGGGAGCTGTTTTTT.

This chain links TRBV5-1 with TRBJ2-1; D is tentatively TRBD1 or TRBD2 (6 bases each). The CDR3 contains 16 residues. Trimming cost V 4 bases and J 8 bases, with 22 bases left between them. Germline V CDR1 and CDR2: SGHRS, YFSETQ. In DNA, the CDR3 is TGCGCCAGCAGCCCGGCCGGGGGCGGGATTGGGTATGAGCAGTTCTTC. As protein: CASSPAGGGIGYEQFF.

This chain connects TRBV7-2 to TRBJ2-5, with 8 positions matching TRBD1. V was pared by 5 bases and J by 1 base, with 3 bases of the junction left unmatched. The CDR3 extends over 14 amino acids. Germline V gene lookup returns CDR1 SGHTA and CDR2 FQGNSA. CDR3 sequence reads: CASSPGQGQETQYF. Here the CDR3 DNA reads TGTGCCAGCAGCCCCGGACAGGGCCAAGAGACCCAGTACTTC.

The CDR3 sequence is CASSPRRWVSNQPQHF. The CDR3 DNA reads as TGTGCCAGCAGTCCGCGACGGTGGGTAAGTAATCAGCCCCAGCATTTT. The genes are TRBV28 and TRBJ1-5; D gene ambiguous. Trimming took 5 bases from V and 4 from J, leaving 18 bases between them. CDR1 is MDHEN and CDR2 is SYDVKM in the germline V gene. The CDR3 has 16 amino acids.

The V and J genes are TRBV7-2 and TRBJ2-1, with TRBD2 matching 9 bases. The CDR3 has 18 amino acids. The V gene's germline CDR1 is SGHTA and CDR2 FQGNSA. V dropped 1 base and J dropped 4; count of bases not matched to a gene: 11. CDR3 nucleotides: TGTGCCAGCAGCTTAGTTGGGACTAGCCCGACCATTTACAATGAGCAGTTCTTC. Encoded protein: CASSLVGTSPTIYNEQFF. Drawing the rest from reference TRBV7-2 and TRBJ2-1, the complete variable domain is GAGVSQSPSNKVTEKGKDVELRCDPISGHTALYWYRQSLGQGLEFLIYFQGNSAPDKSGLPSDRFSAERTGGSVSTLTIQRTQQEDSAVYLCASSLVGTSPTIYNEQFFGPGTRLTVL.

The chain uses TRBV27 and TRBJ1-1; D call uncertain. The CDR3 is made up of 14 amino acids. V was pared by 3 bases and J by 3 bases, with 11 bases between. Germline CDR1 and CDR2: MNHEY and SMNVEV (reference sequence). The CDR3 protein is CASSLLLRDTEAFF. In nucleotides, the CDR3 is TGTGCCAGCAGTTTGCTCTTAAGGGACACTGAAGCTTTCTTT.

The J gene is TRBJ2-5, the V gene TRBV5-1; the D is unclear. The germline V and J ends were trimmed by 0 bases and 5 bases, with 2 bases remaining between them. This CDR3 has 11 residues. Germline V gene data show CDR1 as SGHRS and CDR2 as YFSETQ. The CDR3 region is CASSLDETQYF. The CDR3 DNA is TGCGCCAGCAGCTTGGACGAGACCCAGTACTTC. Full variable domain (missing parts from reference TRBV5-1 and TRBJ2-5): KAGVTQTPRYLIKTRGQQVTLSCSPISGHRSVSWYQQTPGQGLQFLFEYFSETQRNKGNFPGRFSGRQFSNSRSEMNVSTLELGDSALYLCASSLDETQYFGPGTRLLVL.

The chain combines TRBV10-2 with TRBJ1-1; D is undetermined. The germline CDR1 and CDR2 sequences are WSHSY and SAAADI. This CDR3 has 13 amino acids. Trimming took 6 bases from V and 3 from J, leaving 11 bases between them. CDR3: CASRTGSDTEAFF. In DNA form, the CDR3 reads TGCGCCAGCAGGACGGGTTCGGACACTGAAGCTTTCTTT.